A single sample is the source of the 30 T cell receptor beta chains below, sequenced in a study of beta chain features in type 1 diabetes. The entirety of the isolated RNA underwent reverse transcription, so expressed TCRB transcripts were sequenced. Some clones are missing from TCRdb's copy, which holds only in-frame ones; the method was immunoSEQ multiplex PCR. The profile shows more than 120,000 clones, 8.5% to 12% of them singletons. The sequencing sample was made of naive CD4+ T cells from blood. These receptors were obtained from a young man in good health.

This CDR3 reads CASSLEPGDYGYTF. The DNA for the CDR3 is TGTGCCAGCAGCTTAGAACCAGGGGACTATGGCTACACCTTC. The gene calls are TRBV7-2 and TRBJ1-2, with D perhaps matching TRBD1 (6 bases). This CDR3 is 14 amino acids long. Germline assignment: CDR1 SGHTA and CDR2 FQGNSA. V was cut by 1 base and J by 3 bases, with 9 bases left in between.

The rearrangement joins TRBV7-9 to TRBJ2-7, with 7 bases identical to TRBD1. The germline CDR1 and CDR2 sequences are SEHNR and FQNEAQ (reference sequence). The V segment lost 5 bases and the J segment 2 bases; nucleotides outside the gene matches: 9. This CDR3 is built from 15 residues. CDR3 sequence (DNA): TGTGCCAGCAGCCCGGACAGGCCCGGTGCCTACGAGCAGTACTTC. Translation gives CASSPDRPGAYEQYF.

This clone turned up a few times. The CDR3 region has the DNA TGTGCCAGCTCACCAGACAGTAACTATGGCTACACCTTC. As protein: CASSPDSNYGYTF. The chain is built from TRBV18 and TRBJ1-2, with D possibly matching TRBD1 (5 bases). Germline-derived CDR1 and CDR2 are KGHSH and LQKENI. The V end was cut by 2 bases, the J end by 1 base, with 5 bases between. There are 13 residues in the CDR3.

The genes are TRBV7-2 and TRBJ1-6, with D possibly matching TRBD1 (6 bases). The CDR3 loop spans 16 amino acids. Per the germline V gene, CDR1 is SGHTA and CDR2 is FQGNSA. V lost 5 bases to trimming and J lost 4 bases, with 15 bases between them. The DNA of the CDR3 is TGTGCCAGCAGCGGGGGCGGGGGACCTTATAATTCACCCCTCCACTTT. The encoded protein is CASSGGGGPYNSPLHF.

The table lists this clone with a few counts. The V gene is TRBV6-5, the J gene TRBJ1-3; D gene unclear. Trimming took off 11 bases at V and 4 bases at J, with 9 bases between the two ends. The germline V gene has CDR1 MNHEY and CDR2 SVGAGI. This CDR3 has 11 residues. The CDR3 DNA sequence: TGTGCCTGCTACGGGGGAAACACCATATATTTT. Its translation: CACYGGNTIYF.

The sample holds a few counts of this clone. The chain has TRBV6-5 and TRBJ2-1, with D tentatively TRBD2 (5 bases). The CDR3 is 15 residues long. V was clipped by 6 bases and J by 1 base, with 13 bases between them. Germline V gene data show CDR1 as MNHEY and CDR2 as SVGAGI. CDR3 loop: CASSWEKRSYNEQFF. The DNA for the CDR3 is TGTGCCAGCAGCTGGGAGAAAAGATCCTACAATGAGCAGTTCTTC.

The chain carries TRBV5-1 and TRBJ2-1; 7 bases are shared with TRBD1. The CDR3 has 18 residues. V was pared by 4 bases and J by 6 bases, with 19 bases of the junction left unmatched. Germline loops: CDR1 SGHRS, CDR2 YFSETQ. Written as DNA, the CDR3 is TGCGCCAGCAGCACCCAAATACAGGGGTCCTCTCGTGGCAATGAGCAGTTCTTC. Its translation is CASSTQIQGSSRGNEQFF.

The chain combines TRBV28 with TRBJ1-2, with 7 bases fitting TRBD1. Germline lookup yields CDR1 MDHEN and CDR2 SYDVKM. The V gene end was trimmed by 4 bases and the J gene end by 3 bases; junction bases not matched to a gene: 14. The CDR3 is 17 amino acids. The CDR3 spells CASSSGTALLIDYGYTF. The CDR3 DNA sequence: TGTGCCAGCAGTTCCGGGACAGCTCTCCTCATCGACTATGGCTACACCTTC.

This clone occurred a few times. The chain links TRBV7-2 to TRBJ2-3; tentative D call: TRBD2 (5 bases). Germline CDR1 SGHTA, CDR2 FQGNSA. Between the trimmed V and J ends, which lost 11 bases and 7 bases, there was a span of 13 bases. There are 11 residues in the CDR3. CDR3 nucleotide sequence: TGTGCCTTACCGGGATTAAATACGCAGTATTTT. It codes for CALPGLNTQYF.

This clone appeared a few times. This sequence joins TRBV4-2 and TRBJ2-1; a weak D match, TRBD1 (7 bases). CDR1 is LGHNA, CDR2 YNFKEQ, per germline. Trimming took off 1 base at V and 5 bases at J, with 12 bases between the two ends. CDR3 size: 15 residues. The CDR3 loop reads CASSQGQGGDNEQFF. The CDR3 nucleotides read TGTGCCAGCAGCCAAGGGCAGGGGGGTGACAATGAGCAGTTCTTC.

The chain is built from TRBV15 and TRBJ1-6; D possibly corresponds to TRBD1 (6 bases). Per the germline V gene, CDR1 is LNHNV and CDR2 is YYDKDF (reference sequence). V gave up 0 bases and J gave up 10 bases, with 13 bases separating them. This CDR3 is built from 15 residues. CDR3 protein: CATSRDQRTVSPLHF. In DNA form, the CDR3 reads TGTGCCACCAGCAGAGATCAACGGACAGTCTCACCCCTCCACTTT.

This clone was observed a handful of times. The rearrangement joins TRBV4-1 to TRBJ2-1, with 7 bases aligning to TRBD1. The CDR3 is 15 residues long. Germline V gene sequence: CDR1 MGHRA, CDR2 YSYEKL. V was pared by 8 bases and J by 5 bases, with 12 bases of the junction left unmatched. The CDR3 DNA is TGCGCCAGCGACCCCGGGACAGCTATGAACAATGAGCAGTTCTTC. The encoded protein is CASDPGTAMNNEQFF.

This clone was seen a few times. This sequence joins TRBV6-4 and TRBJ2-7; 12 bases fit TRBD2. This CDR3 comprises 15 residues. V shed 3 bases, J shed 3 bases, and the junction held 3 bases outside the gene matches. The germline V gene encodes CDR1 MRHNA and CDR2 SNTAGT. In nucleotides, the CDR3 is TGTGCCAGCAGTGAACCACTAGCGGGGGGCTACGAGCAGTACTTC. Translating it yields CASSEPLAGGYEQYF.

This clone came up a few times. At one of its ends the junction is not consistent with the germline gene, which may arise from a read error. The rearrangement uses TRBV29-1 and TRBJ2-3; D remains unclear. The V gene's germline CDR1 is SQVTM and CDR2 ANQGSEA. The CDR3 has 14 amino acids. CDR3 bases: TGCAGCGTTAAAGACGCAGTCGGCACAGATACGCAGTATTTT. This sequence encodes CSVKDAVGTDTQYF.

This sequence joins TRBV5-1 and TRBJ2-1; a weak D match, TRBD2 (5 bases). V lost 4 bases and J 0 bases, leaving 14 bases between the germline ends. Per the germline V gene, CDR1 is SGHRS and CDR2 is YFSETQ. The CDR3 consists of 16 residues. Here the CDR3 DNA reads TGCGCCAGCAGCCCTGGACTCATCAGCTCCTACAATGAGCAGTTCTTC. It encodes CASSPGLISSYNEQFF.

The chain couples TRBV6-1 to TRBJ2-7; TRBD1 matches at 7 bases. The CDR3 is 14 amino acids. Germline-derived CDR1 and CDR2 are MNHNS and SASEGT. The trim removed 6 bases at V and 3 bases at J, leaving 8 bases unmatched. The CDR3 sequence is CASRLGTAGYEQYF. Here the CDR3 DNA reads TGTGCCAGCAGGCTAGGGACAGCCGGCTACGAGCAGTACTTC.

The chain is built from TRBV5-5 and TRBJ2-5; 9 nucleotides align to TRBD2. Trimming removed 4 bases from V and 5 bases from J; junction bases left unmatched: 9. The CDR3 is made up of 15 amino acids. Germline-derived CDR1 and CDR2 are SGHKS and YYEKEE (reference sequence). This chain's CDR3 is CASSLLTSGQETQYF. CDR3 in DNA: TGTGCCAGCAGCCTGCTGACTAGCGGCCAGGAGACCCAGTACTTC.

This chain links TRBV29-1 with TRBJ2-7; TRBD1 agrees at 9 bases. The germline V gene has CDR1 SQVTM and CDR2 ANQGSEA. This CDR3 contains 12 residues. With 3 bases clipped from V and 5 bases from J, the junction kept 2 bases outside the gene matches. CDR3 nucleotides: TGCAGCGTTGACACAGGGGGCGACGAGCAGTACTTC. This sequence encodes CSVDTGGDEQYF.

This clone was recorded many times. The chain joins TRBV7-9 to TRBJ2-7; perhaps TRBD1 as D (5 bases). The germline V gene has CDR1 SEHNR and CDR2 FQNEAQ (reference sequence). The V end lost 2 bases, the J end lost 4 bases, and 9 bases lay between the germline ends. The CDR3 totals 13 residues. CDR3 nucleotide sequence: TGTGCCAGCAGCTTACCACAGGAGTACGAGCAGTACTTC. Its translation: CASSLPQEYEQYF.

The chain links TRBV28 to TRBJ2-3, with 9 bases fitting TRBD1. Unmatched junction bases numbered 10, after V lost 8 bases and J lost 4 bases. CDR1 and CDR2 (germline): MDHEN, SYDVKM. The CDR3 has 15 amino acids. CDR3: CASYGGTGLPDTQYF. CDR3 sequence (DNA): TGTGCCAGCTACGGCGGGACAGGGCTCCCAGATACGCAGTATTTT.

This clone was observed a few times. The chain uses TRBV6-6 and TRBJ2-3; perhaps TRBD1 as D (5 bases). There are 14 residues in the CDR3. Trimming took off 6 bases at V and 4 bases at J, with 14 bases between the two ends. Germline V gives CDR1 MNHNY, CDR2 SVGAGI (reference sequence). The CDR3, as DNA: TGTGCCAGCAGACACAAGGGGCGGCCAGATACGCAGTATTTT. Protein: CASRHKGRPDTQYF.

In its sample, this clone was seen a few times. This rearrangement joins TRBV7-2 to TRBJ2-2; unclear D gene. Germline loops: CDR1 SGHTA, CDR2 FQGNSA. The CDR3 length is 14 residues. V was trimmed by 9 bases and J by 0 bases, leaving 11 bases between them. The CDR3 nucleotides read TGTGCCAGTAGAACGCAACCGAACACCGGGGAGCTGTTTTTT. Amino acids: CASRTQPNTGELFF.

This clone was observed a handful of times. The rearrangement joins TRBV30 to TRBJ1-2; 9 nucleotides line up with TRBD1. The CDR3 is 14 amino acids. Germline CDR1 GTSNPN, CDR2 SVGIG (reference sequence). V was clipped by 3 bases and J by 0 bases; unmatched bases: 2. The DNA for the CDR3 is TGTGCCTGGAGCACAGGGGGCTCTAACTATGGCTACACCTTC. As protein: CAWSTGGSNYGYTF.

The sample holds a few counts of this clone. The chain joins TRBV5-1 to TRBJ1-6, with D possibly TRBD1 on 5 matching bases. The CDR3 is made up of 17 amino acids. Germline CDR1 is SGHRS and CDR2 is YFSETQ. V gave up 0 bases and J gave up 0 bases, with 10 bases separating them. CDR3 loop: CASSLGQLSSYNSPLHF. CDR3 bases: TGCGCCAGCAGCTTGGGACAGCTTAGCTCCTATAATTCACCCCTCCACTTT.

The sample holds a few counts of this clone. The chain recombines TRBV7-3 with TRBJ2-5; TRBD2 is a possible D gene (5 bases). Near its end, the DNA agrees better with TRBJ2-7, so the J call may be wrong. The germline V gene has CDR1 SGHTA and CDR2 FQGTGA. This CDR3 has 15 residues. As DNA, the CDR3 is TGTGCCAGCAGCTTAGAGGGATCCTATCCCTACGAGCAGTACTTC. It translates to CASSLEGSYPYEQYF.

This clone was counted a few times. This rearrangement joins TRBV7-8 to TRBJ2-3; D gene unclear. CDR1 is SGHVS, CDR2 FQNEAQ, per germline. The CDR3 is 12 amino acids. The germline V and J ends were trimmed by 5 bases and 4 bases, with 7 bases remaining between them. The DNA for the CDR3 is TGTGCCAGCAGCGCAGGCGCAGATACGCAGTATTTT. Amino acids: CASSAGADTQYF.

For the CDR3, the DNA is TGTGCCAGCAGCTTATTTTTCTTGGCAGGGGGCTTAAACACTGAAGCTTTCTTT. This encodes CASSLFFLAGGLNTEAFF. The chain carries TRBV11-2 and TRBJ1-1; 8 positions agree with TRBD1. The CDR3 length is 18 residues. V trimming: 2 bases; J trimming: 2 bases; junction bases outside the gene matches: 13. CDR1 and CDR2 (germline): SGHAT, FQNNGV. The full variable domain, in which reference TRBV11-2 and TRBJ1-1 provide the parts outside the CDR3, is EAGVAQSPRYKIIEKRQSVAFWCNPISGHATLYWYQQILGQGPKLLIQFQNNGVVDDSQLPKDRFSAERLKGVDSTLKIQPAKLEDSAVYLCASSLFFLAGGLNTEAFFGQGTRLTVV.

The chain has TRBV4-1 and TRBJ2-5; 14 bases line up with TRBD2. Trimming at V came to 4 bases and at J to 9 bases, leaving 16 bases not matched to a gene. From germline, CDR1 is MGHRA and CDR2 YSYEKL. The CDR3 totals 18 residues. CDR3 loop: CASSPRTSGGSTIWSQYF. CDR3 coding DNA: TGCGCCAGCAGCCCCCGGACTAGCGGGGGGTCGACTATCTGGTCCCAGTACTTC.

V usage is TRBV7-3 and J usage is TRBJ2-7; tentatively, D is TRBD2 (6 bases). Trimming pared 5 bases from V and 4 bases from J, leaving 15 bases between. Germline V gene lookup returns CDR1 SGHTA and CDR2 FQGTGA. The CDR3 consists of 14 residues. CDR3 DNA: TGTGCCAGCAGCCCCGGGGACTCGGGGTACGAGCAGTACTTC. This sequence encodes CASSPGDSGYEQYF.

V is TRBV7-2 and J is TRBJ2-3; 9 bases are a match to TRBD2. V dropped 3 bases and J dropped 5; count of bases not matched to a gene: 9. Per the germline V gene, CDR1 is SGHTA and CDR2 is FQGNSA. The CDR3 contains 16 residues. Written as DNA, the CDR3 is TGTGCCAGCAGCTTCAGGCGGCGGGGGGGAAAAGATACGCAGTATTTT. Amino acid sequence: CASSFRRRGGKDTQYF.